This TCR beta chain was recorded in a study of blood T cell repertoires in COVID-19 (dated by TCRdb to about 2020). With respect to the entire study: Collaborator samples came from the United States, Italy and Spain and covered acute and convalescent phases of COVID-19. Samples were obtained from the ongoing ImmuneRACE study (first 160 participants) and from 1,200 or so subjects provided by 6 global collaborators. The repertoires were made available in a free public database intended to serve as a resource for research on the immune response to SARS-CoV-2. The prospective study material was composed of cDNA or gDNA derived from T cells, B-cell-depleted T cells, or PBMCs. Where HLA class I and class II types were available, the types were taken from metadata supplied by the sample provider, not from assay-based typing. Nearly every sample came with metadata listing a de-identified subject ID, COVID-19 status, age in years and sex. The dataset comprised deeply sampled blood TCRbeta repertoires from subjects exposed to, actively infected with, or recovered from COVID-19. General conclusions and limits of the study: The amount of clinical and demographic metadata varied by source and participant and was provided uncurated.

With respect to this clone: Its antigen remains unidentified. No qualities accompany the bases; no much larger clone lies one base away.

Relative to germline, V is 5 bases shorter and J is 5 bases shorter, with 17 bases between their ends. The germline V gene provides CDR1 SGHRS and CDR2 YFSETQ. CDR3 length: 14 amino acids, cysteine to phenylalanine. Only CDR3 DNA remains: 42 bases, in frame from the first base. The immunoSEQ Assay, a bias-controlled multiplex PCR, was used to amplify TCRbeta CDR3 regions from genomic DNA. Processing in the source paper ran as follows. Within the assay, amplification of reference gene primers was used to estimate how many nucleated cells each sample contained. To quantify the absolute abundance of each unique TCRbeta CDR3 rearrangement, sequence reads were collapsed and filtered. For each sample, productive Simpson clonality was calculated as the square root of Simpson's diversity index over productive rearrangements. In TCRdb, the immuneACCESS table is reduced to in-frame sequences with V and J assigned. These tables do not hold every clone; where another copy was compared, an unresolved V gene accounts for under half, and the others remain unexplained. V, J and clone size are taken as reported in that table, and D and trimming were inferred from the DNA itself. This sample gives over 250,000 clones in total; 70% to 90% of them show up just once. Of the sample, 11% is held by the ten largest clones.

Collaborating institutions collected whole blood in K2EDTA tubes following their own protocols. For TCRbeta analysis, collaborators shipped samples as frozen whole blood, isolated PBMCs, or DNA extracted from either of those sample types. This sequence originates from a woman between 65 and 79 years old with acute or convalescent COVID-19. Rearrangement joined TRBV5-1 to TRBJ2-7; a weak D assignment points to TRBD2 (5 bases agree). Sequenced input: peripheral blood. DNA sequence: TGCGCCAGCAGAGGTAGCGATGCCCTCCACGAGCAGTACTTC. It translates to CASRGSDALHEQYF.